This T cell receptor beta chain came from a study of neurological immune-mediated disorders. At least ten counts were recorded for this clonotype. What it binds is not known. The study's findings and limits: HTLV-1-associated myelopathy had the most TCR clonal expansion, while multiple sclerosis had the least, a level that fell below healthy controls. No expanded-clone CDR3 amino acid sequence recurred across subjects, suggesting private TCR-beta repertoires.

TCRdb used MiXCR to reprocess the 5' RACE reads, holding one entry per CDR3 protein. The profile shows fewer than 20,000 distinct CDR3 sequences, around 10% of them singletons. CDR1 and CDR2 from the germline V gene are SGHKS and YYEKEE (reference sequence). Deletions cut 3 bases from V and 3 bases from J, with 13 bases between. This CDR3 is built from 14 residues. The sample comprised CD8+ T cells from blood. The source of this sequence is a woman between 45 and 65 years old in good health. The chain recombines TRBV5-5 with TRBJ2-7, with a weak D call TRBD2 (6 bases). The CDR3 sequence: CASSSEGGNYEQYF. The DNA for the CDR3 is TGTGCCAGCAGCTCAGAGGGCGGGAACTACGAGCAGTACTTC.